This record covers a single TCR beta chain. TCRdb's copy holds only in-frame clones and misses some; the assay was immunoSEQ multiplex PCR. This repertoire shows about 71,000 clones, 80% to 90% found once; its top ten account for roughly 2.4%. These data belong to a study of blood T cell repertoires in COVID-19. CDR3 length equals 15 residues. Trimming left V 5 bases short and J 2 bases short, with 16 bases between. The V gene's germline CDR1 is MNHEY and CDR2 SMNVEV (reference sequence). V usage is TRBV27 and J usage is TRBJ2-7; unclear D gene. This TCR was sampled from a human donor in a cohort sampled during active COVID-19. Sequenced sample: peripheral blood. CDR3: CASSPRVAGPYEQYF. CDR3 nucleotides: TGTGCCAGCAGTCCCCGGGTCGCCGGCCCCTACGAGCAGTACTTC.